This T cell receptor beta chain was found in a study of blood T cell repertoires in COVID-19. Study summary: T cells, B-cell-depleted T cells, or PBMCs provided the cDNA or gDNA that served as material.

In the source study's methods: Amplified reference gene primers provided the basis for estimating nucleated cell counts. Clones were read by immunoSEQ multiplex PCR, and TCRdb kept only the in-frame ones, dropping some. V and J calls and clone size are as listed in that table; D and trimming were resolved from the DNA. The sample has 650,000 to 800,000 clones, 85% to 90% seen once. This TCR was sampled from a woman younger than 35 with acute or convalescent COVID-19. Specimen: peripheral blood.

The CDR3: CASSLGVGGGYTF. The CDR3 bases are TGTGCCAGCAGCTTAGGTGTGGGGGGTGGCTACACCTTC. The rearrangement joins TRBV11-2 to TRBJ1-2, with a possible D match to TRBD1 (5 bases). This CDR3 has 13 amino acids. Germline V gene sequence: CDR1 SGHAT, CDR2 FQNNGV. Trimming shortened V by 1 base and J by 7 bases, and 10 bases separated the two germline ends.